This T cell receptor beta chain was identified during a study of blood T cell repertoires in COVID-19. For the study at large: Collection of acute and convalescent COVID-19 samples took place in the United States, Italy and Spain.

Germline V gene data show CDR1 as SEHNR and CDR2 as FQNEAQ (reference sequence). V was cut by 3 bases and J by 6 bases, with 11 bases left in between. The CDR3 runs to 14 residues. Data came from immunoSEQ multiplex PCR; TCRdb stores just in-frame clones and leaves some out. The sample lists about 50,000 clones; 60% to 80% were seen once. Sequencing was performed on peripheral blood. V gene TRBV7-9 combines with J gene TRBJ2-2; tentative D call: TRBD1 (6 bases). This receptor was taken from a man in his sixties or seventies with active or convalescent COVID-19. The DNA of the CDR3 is TGTGCCAGCAGCTTCCAGGGGCCCCCCGGGGAGCTGTTTTTT. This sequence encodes CASSFQGPPGELFF.